These T cell receptor beta chains were read from a single sample in a study of TIL therapy for anti-PD-1-resistant metastatic lung cancer. TCRdb's table, derived via immunoSEQ multiplex PCR, lists solely in-frame clones and lacks some. The sample records 50,000 to 70,000 clones, roughly 66% being singletons. Sample: blood, taken at baseline. The source of these receptors is a person aged 25-85 years with non-small cell lung cancer. Each CDR3 is given with its conserved first and last residue. A D gene is named only where the DNA matches it firmly. Where a row states a size, it is once, few, many or the class of an expanded clone; other rows omit it.

clone_size,d_call,v_call,j_call,cdr3_nt,cdr3_aa
-,TRBD2,TRBV5-1,TRBJ2-5,TGCGCCAGCAGCCTTTATAGCGGGCACCAAGAGACCCAGTACTTC,CASSLYSGHQETQYF
-,-,TRBV6-5,TRBJ1-6,TGTGCCAGCAGATCCCGGGACGCCTTTAATTCACCCCTCCACTTT,CASRSRDAFNSPLHF
-,TRBD2,TRBV2,TRBJ2-5,TGTGCCAGCAGTGAGGCTCTCCGGGGGGGGACCCAGTACTTC,CASSEALRGGTQYF
-,-,TRBV7-9,TRBJ2-5,TGTGCCAGCACCCAGGGGGAGACCCAGTACTTC,CASTQGETQYF
once,TRBD2,TRBV29-1,TRBJ2-3,TGCAGCGCTGAGGGACTAAGCACAGATACGCAGTATTTT,CSAEGLSTDTQYF
-,TRBD1,TRBV18,TRBJ1-1,TGTGCCAGCTCCCCACAGGGGGTTCCTGAAGCTTTCTTT,CASSPQGVPEAFF
-,-,TRBV5-4,TRBJ1-1,TGTGCCAGCAGCCAAGATTGGTACGGGGGTGGTGAAGCTTTCTTT,CASSQDWYGGGEAFF
few,-,TRBV2,TRBJ1-4,TGTGCCAGCAGTGGGGGCGAAAAACTGTTTTTT,CASSGGEKLFF
few,-,TRBV2,TRBJ1-5,TGTGCCAGCAGTGAAGGCAGGGCAGTATATAGCAATCAGCCCCAGCATTTT,CASSEGRAVYSNQPQHF
-,-,TRBV19,TRBJ2-2,TGTGCCAGTAGTGTCCGGGCCCCGGGGGAGCTGTTTTTT,CASSVRAPGELFF
-,-,TRBV7-7,TRBJ2-7,TGTGCTAGCAGTACGCAGGGGGGCGAGCAGTACTTC,CASSTQGGEQYF
-,TRBD1,TRBV6-6,TRBJ1-5,TGTGCCAGCAGTGACCGGACAGGGTCCAATCAGCCCCAGCATTTT,CASSDRTGSNQPQHF
-,-,TRBV6-1,TRBJ1-2,TGTGCCAGCCACTTGACGGCTAGATACTATGGCTACACCTTC,CASHLTARYYGYTF
-,TRBD2,TRBV5-1,TRBJ2-1,TGCGCCAGCAGCGACTCTCCTAGACTAGCGGGAGGGCTCGATGAGCAGTTCTTC,CASSDSPRLAGGLDEQFF
-,TRBD1,TRBV7-2,TRBJ2-7,TGTGCCAGCAGCACCGGGACAGGCGACGTTTACGAGCAGTACTTC,CASSTGTGDVYEQYF
-,-,TRBV6-1,TRBJ1-6,TGTGCCAGCAGTGAAGAGGGGACCTATAATTCACCCCTCCACTTT,CASSEEGTYNSPLHF
-,TRBD1,TRBV6-1,TRBJ2-1,TGTGCCAGCAGTGAAGCTATTTTAAACACCGACAGGGCCTCCTACAATGAGCAGTTCTTC,CASSEAILNTDRASYNEQFF
few,-,TRBV6-1,TRBJ1-1,TGTGCCAGCAGTGAACAGAACACTGAAGCTTTCTTT,CASSEQNTEAFF
-,TRBD2,TRBV4-2,TRBJ2-7,TGTGCCAGCAGCCATGTTGGGACTAGCGGGAGCTCCTACGAGCAGTACTTC,CASSHVGTSGSSYEQYF
-,TRBD2,TRBV9,TRBJ2-1,TGTGCCAGCAGCGTACTCGGACTAGCGGTTTACAATGAGCAGTTCTTC,CASSVLGLAVYNEQFF
-,-,TRBV5-1,TRBJ2-3,TGCGCCAGCAGCCCCGGACTACCGTCGGATACGCAGTATTTT,CASSPGLPSDTQYF
-,-,TRBV14,TRBJ1-1,TGTGCCAGCAGCCAAGATGAGAGGGGAGCTTTCTTT,CASSQDERGAFF
many,-,TRBV2,TRBJ1-1,TGTGCCAGCAGCCACAAGCCATTGAACACTGAAGCTTTCTTT,CASSHKPLNTEAFF
-,-,TRBV27,TRBJ1-1,TGTGCCAGCAGTCACGGAGCCTTAAATGAAGCTTTCTTT,CASSHGALNEAFF
-,TRBD1,TRBV7-9,TRBJ1-4,TGTGCCAGCAGCACCCGGGACAGAGACGCATTT,CASSTRDRDAF
-,-,TRBV21-1,TRBJ1-5,TGTGCCAGCGCCTTAGCTGCCCCCGGGCGGCAGCCCCAGCATTTT,CASALAAPGRQPQHF
few,TRBD2,TRBV4-2,TRBJ2-7,TGTGCCAGCAGCCGTCTCGAGGGGCTAGCGGGAGAAACCTACGAGCAGTACTTC,CASSRLEGLAGETYEQYF
-,TRBD2,TRBV27,TRBJ2-3,TGTGCCAGCAGTTTATATTTTTCGGGTAGCGGGGGGGCAGATACGCAGTATTTT,CASSLYFSGSGGADTQYF
few,TRBD2,TRBV28,TRBJ2-2,TGTGCCACGAAATCGGCTAGCGGGGGGTTGCCGGAGCTGTTTTTT,CATKSASGGLPELFF
-,-,TRBV28,TRBJ1-1,TGTGCCAGCCAACGACAGCTCATGAACACTGAAGCTTTCTTT,CASQRQLMNTEAFF
-,-,TRBV5-1,TRBJ1-1,-,CASSFGSGNTEAFF
-,TRBD1,TRBV7-2,TRBJ1-1,TGTGCCAGCACCCAAAACCCAGGGGGGAACACTGAAGCTTTCTTT,CASTQNPGGNTEAFF
few,-,TRBV28,TRBJ1-1,TGTGCCAGCAGTGTTACAGGGAGGGCAGCTTTCTTT,CASSVTGRAAFF
-,-,TRBV5-1,TRBJ1-1,TGCGCCAGCACCATGGACCCGGGTCAGAACACTGAAGCTTTCTTT,CASTMDPGQNTEAFF